Following are 26 T cell receptor beta chains from one sample sequenced in a study of CD8 T cells in Susac syndrome. Reverse transcription of roughly 0.45 to 1 ug RNA was carried out with random hexamers. TCRdb passed the immunoSEQ multiplex PCR reads through MiXCR, listing each CDR3 protein once. The table lists 95,000 to 150,000 distinct CDR3 sequences, approximately 96% of them singletons. Sample: CD4+ T cells from PBMCs. These receptors were taken from a human donor in good health.

This chain joins TRBV15 and TRBJ2-2; 10 bases align to TRBD2. With V trimmed by 4 bases and J by 4 bases, 3 bases remained unmatched. Per germline, CDR1 LNHNV and CDR2 YYDKDF (reference sequence). This CDR3 has 15 residues. The CDR3 protein is CATSTSGGATGELFF. CDR3 sequence (DNA): TGTGCCACCAGCACGAGCGGGGGGGCCACCGGGGAGCTGTTTTTT.

The rearrangement uses TRBV20-1 and TRBJ2-3; the match to TRBD2 covers 10 bases. Germline V gene data show CDR1 as DFQATT and CDR2 as SNEGSKA (reference sequence). V lost 6 bases and J lost 5; bases outside the gene matches: 8. This CDR3 is 14 amino acids long. The CDR3 coding sequence is TGCAGTGCCGGGACTAGCGCTCGGGGAGATACGCAGTATTTT. Amino acids: CSAGTSARGDTQYF.

The chain is built from TRBV28 and TRBJ1-2, with a possible D match to TRBD1 (6 bases). Germline V lookup: CDR1 MDHEN, CDR2 SYDVKM. The CDR3 spans 14 residues. The V gene lost 4 bases and the J gene lost 5 bases, with 14 bases spanning the gap. Here the CDR3 DNA reads TGTGCCAGCAGTTGGACAGCGAGGAGGTATGGCTACACCTTC. It translates to CASSWTARRYGYTF.

The V gene is TRBV11-2, the J gene TRBJ2-3; weak D call: TRBD2 (5 bases). Germline CDR1 reads SGHAT; CDR2 reads FQNNGV. Trimming removed 3 bases from V and 11 bases from J, with 12 bases in between. The CDR3 contains 12 residues. As DNA, the CDR3 is TGTGCCAGCAGCTTGGACTTAGTATGGCAGTATTTT. Residues: CASSLDLVWQYF.

The chain links TRBV2 to TRBJ2-5; TRBD2 aligns across 11 bases. With 4 bases clipped from V and 1 base from J, the junction kept 2 bases outside the gene matches. There are 15 residues in the CDR3. CDR1 and CDR2 (germline): SNHLY, FYNNEI. The CDR3 nucleotides read TGTGCCAGCAGTGCAGGACTAGCGGGCCAAGAGACCCAGTACTTC. As protein: CASSAGLAGQETQYF.

The chain is built from TRBV12-3 or TRBV12-4 and TRBJ2-5; weak D call: TRBD2 (7 bases). This CDR3 contains 14 residues. V was trimmed by 8 bases and J by 5 bases, leaving 18 bases between them. For the CDR3, the DNA is TGTGCCAGCCCACGACCAGGGAGGGGGGAGACCCAGTACTTC. This sequence encodes CASPRPGRGETQYF.

The chain has TRBV11-2 and TRBJ2-5; D unresolved. In germline, CDR1 is SGHAT, CDR2 FQNNGV. Trimming shortened V by 4 bases and J by 5 bases, and 14 bases separated the two germline ends. The CDR3 totals 14 residues. Written as DNA, the CDR3 is TGTGCCAGCAGCTCCGGGCCCAGAGCCGAGACCCAGTACTTC. It codes for CASSSGPRAETQYF.

This chain uses TRBV20-1 with TRBJ2-5; possible D gene TRBD1, 6 bases. V dropped 6 bases and J dropped 4 bases, with 18 bases sitting between them. This CDR3 contains 14 residues. Germline CDR1 and CDR2: DFQATT and SNEGSKA (reference sequence). CDR3 DNA: TGCAGTGCCCTCCGGGACACCCAAGGAGAGACCCAGTACTTC. Translation gives CSALRDTQGETQYF.

The J gene is TRBJ2-6, the V gene TRBV2; 12 bases fit TRBD1. This CDR3 comprises 17 residues. Looked up from germline, CDR1 is SNHLY and CDR2 is FYNNEI. J was trimmed by 4 bases and V by 7 bases; bases with no gene match: 8. The CDR3 region is CASMPGQGARGANVLTF. CDR3 bases: TGTGCCAGCATGCCGGGACAGGGGGCGCGCGGGGCCAACGTCCTGACTTTC.

The chain recombines TRBV28 with TRBJ2-3, with unresolved D. Germline CDR1 MDHEN, CDR2 SYDVKM. The CDR3 runs to 12 residues. Trimming left V 3 bases short and J 5 bases short, with 6 bases between. The CDR3 DNA sequence: TGTGCCAGCAGTTTGGGGATAGATACGCAGTATTTT. Protein product: CASSLGIDTQYF.

This chain joins TRBV5-1 and TRBJ2-1; 13 bases are shared with TRBD2. Trimming removed 5 bases from V and 7 bases from J; junction bases left unmatched: 3. The CDR3 sequence is 14 residues long. Germline CDR1 SGHRS, CDR2 YFSETQ. DNA of the CDR3: TGCGCCAGCAGGGGACTAGCGGGAACTAATGAGCAGTTCTTC. Protein: CASRGLAGTNEQFF. The entire variable domain, with the rest obtained from reference TRBV5-1 and TRBJ2-1, is as follows: KAGVTQTPRYLIKTRGQQVTLSCSPISGHRSVSWYQQTPGQGLQFLFEYFSETQRNKGNFPGRFSGRQFSNSRSEMNVSTLELGDSALYLCASRGLAGTNEQFFGPGTRLTVL.

The chain carries TRBV2 and TRBJ2-1; 7 bases map to TRBD1. The CDR3 totals 13 residues. The junction had 6 bases not matched to a gene; V was cut back by 6 bases and J by 7 bases. Per germline, CDR1 SNHLY and CDR2 FYNNEI. The CDR3 loop is CASSGETGNEQFF. DNA of the CDR3: TGTGCCAGCAGCGGGGAGACAGGGAATGAGCAGTTCTTC.

V and J are TRBV2 and TRBJ1-1; the D is unclear. Germline assignment: CDR1 SNHLY and CDR2 FYNNEI. V lost 4 bases to trimming and J lost 0 bases, with 18 bases between them. This CDR3 comprises 17 residues. The CDR3 here is CASSGDPAGVMNTEAFF. In nucleotides, the CDR3 is TGTGCCAGCAGTGGCGACCCCGCCGGGGTCATGAACACTGAAGCTTTCTTT.

This clonotype was recorded once. The rearrangement uses TRBV18 and TRBJ1-1; D possibly corresponds to TRBD1 (5 bases). The CDR3 is 14 amino acids. The germline gives CDR1 KGHSH, CDR2 LQKENI. Trimming stripped 0 bases from V and 1 base from J, with 6 bases between. The CDR3 DNA is TGTGCCAGCTCACCACCAGGGGCGAACACTGAAGCTTTCTTT. Residues: CASSPPGANTEAFF. The variable domain in full, with the rest retrieved from reference TRBV18 and TRBJ1-1, is NAGVMQNPRHLVRRRGQEARLRCSPMKGHSHVYWYRQLPEEGLKFMVYLQKENIIDESGMPKERFSAEFPKEGPSILRIQQVVRGDSAAYFCASSPPGANTEAFFGQGTRLTVV.

The chain combines TRBV19 with TRBJ2-5; D may be TRBD1 (6 bases). Trimming pared 5 bases from V and 2 bases from J, leaving 9 bases between. The germline gives CDR1 LNHDA, CDR2 SQIVND (reference sequence). CDR3 length equals 13 residues. The DNA for the CDR3 is TGTGCCAGTAGTGGACAGATACAAGAGACCCAGTACTTC. It translates to CASSGQIQETQYF.

This chain connects TRBV7-2 to TRBJ1-4; a possible D gene is TRBD1 (5 bases). Trimming cost V 5 bases and J 0 bases, with 16 bases left between them. The CDR3 is made up of 17 amino acids. Per the germline V gene, CDR1 is SGHTA and CDR2 is FQGNSA. The CDR3 is CASSPMGPASTNEKLFF. The CDR3 nucleotides are TGTGCCAGCAGCCCAATGGGGCCGGCTTCAACTAATGAAAAACTGTTTTTT.

The chain combines TRBV2 with TRBJ1-1; no firm D call. The ends were cut back, 6 bases at V and 6 bases at J, with 8 bases in the middle. The CDR3 has 11 amino acids. Germline assignment: CDR1 SNHLY and CDR2 FYNNEI. The CDR3 DNA follows: TGTGCCAGCAGCCAATGGGCTGAAGCTTTCTTT. Protein: CASSQWAEAFF.

The J gene is TRBJ2-7, the V gene TRBV3-1; TRBD2 aligns across 9 bases. CDR1 and CDR2 (germline): LGHDT, YNNKEL (reference sequence). V lost 1 base to trimming and J lost 4 bases; unmatched junction nucleotides: 5. This CDR3 spans 15 amino acids. CDR3 amino acids: CASSQVGGRAYEQYF. The CDR3 DNA reads TGTGCCAGCAGCCAAGTTGGCGGGAGGGCTTACGAGCAGTACTTC.

This chain connects TRBV20-1 to TRBJ2-4; perhaps TRBD2 as D (5 bases). Trimming stripped 6 bases from V and 6 bases from J, with 9 bases between. Germline CDR1 is DFQATT and CDR2 is SNEGSKA (reference sequence). The CDR3 consists of 11 residues. CDR3 residues: CSAGVGNIQYF. CDR3 DNA: TGCAGTGCGGGAGTGGGAAACATTCAGTACTTC.

This clonotype was detected only once. The chain joins TRBV19 to TRBJ1-2; no clear D gene. CDR3 length equals 11 residues. Germline CDR1 LNHDA, CDR2 SQIVND (reference sequence). The V end lost 7 bases, the J end lost 2 bases, and 5 bases lay between the germline ends. Written as DNA, the CDR3 is TGTGCCAGTAAGAGGAACTATGGCTACACCTTC. Residues: CASKRNYGYTF. Filled out from reference TRBV19 and TRBJ1-2, the complete variable domain reads DGGITQSPKYLFRKEGQNVTLSCEQNLNHDAMYWYRQDPGQGLRLIYYSQIVNDFQKGDIAEGYSVSREKKESFPLTVTSAQKNPTAFYLCASKRNYGYTFGSGTRLTVV.

The V and J genes are TRBV18 and TRBJ2-7; D is uncertain. This CDR3 region has 13 residues. Germline V CDR1 and CDR2: KGHSH, LQKENI. V dropped 0 bases and J dropped 7 bases, with 10 bases sitting between them. CDR3 protein: CASSPPILLEQYF. Here the CDR3 DNA reads TGTGCCAGCTCACCACCGATCCTCCTGGAGCAGTACTTC.

CDR3 DNA: TGTGCCTGGTACAGCGGGGGCTATGAGCAGTTCTTC. This gives the protein CAWYSGGYEQFF. The gene calls are TRBV30 and TRBJ2-1; 8 nucleotides match TRBD2. After removal of 5 bases from V and 8 bases from J, the junction contained 5 bases not matched to a gene. This CDR3 spans 12 amino acids. Per the germline V gene, CDR1 is GTSNPN and CDR2 is SVGIG (reference sequence). Supplemented by reference TRBV30 and TRBJ2-1, the full variable domain reads SQTIHQWPATLVQPVGSPLSLECTVEGTSNPNLYWYRQAAGRGLQLLFYSVGIGQISSEVPQNLSASRPQDRQFILSSKKLLLSDSGFYLCAWYSGGYEQFFGPGTRLTVL.

The chain employs TRBV5-1 and TRBJ2-7; D call uncertain. This CDR3 spans 14 amino acids. Trimming pared 4 bases from V and 2 bases from J, leaving 13 bases between. In germline, CDR1 is SGHRS, CDR2 YFSETQ. In DNA form, the CDR3 reads TGCGCCAGCAGCCGTAATCAGGATGCCTACGAGCAGTACTTC. Its translation: CASSRNQDAYEQYF.

The gene calls are TRBV20-1 and TRBJ1-1; D gene uncertain. V lost 0 bases and J lost 3, with 14 bases in between. CDR3 size: 15 residues. Germline assignment: CDR1 DFQATT and CDR2 SNEGSKA (reference sequence). The CDR3 DNA reads TGCAGTGCTAGAGATCCGAGCAAGGGAGACACTGAAGCTTTCTTT. Translation gives CSARDPSKGDTEAFF.

The genes are TRBV3-1 and TRBJ2-3; the D is unclear. CDR3 length equals 14 residues. Trimming left V 3 bases short and J 3 bases short, with 10 bases between. Germline V gene lookup returns CDR1 LGHDT and CDR2 YNNKEL (reference sequence). The CDR3 loop reads CASSHWGKTDTQYF. The CDR3 DNA reads as TGTGCCAGCAGCCATTGGGGAAAAACAGATACGCAGTATTTT.

J is TRBJ1-5 and V is TRBV7-2, with D perhaps TRBD1 (5 bases). This CDR3 comprises 13 residues. Germline CDR1 and CDR2: SGHTA and FQGNSA. V shed 4 bases and J shed 3 bases, with 7 bases lying between them. CDR3 nucleotide sequence: TGTGCCAGCAGCTCGGGGGTCAATCAGCCCCAGCATTTT. Residues: CASSSGVNQPQHF.